The source of this TCR beta chain is a study of shared clonotypes between healthy human individuals. Profiled with immunoSEQ multiplex PCR; TCRdb holds only in-frame clones, not every one. The sample carries millions of clones, roughly 95% recorded once. The clonotype originates from a young man in good health. Material for sequencing was naive CD4+ T cells sorted from blood. Stated subset: CD45RA+ positively selected.

In nucleotides, the CDR3 is TGTGCCACCTCTCGGGGACAGTCTCGCGAGCAGTACTTC. Protein: CATSRGQSREQYF. The chain uses TRBV6-5 and TRBJ2-7; 7 positions match TRBD1. The germline V gene has CDR1 MNHEY and CDR2 SVGAGI. The CDR3 consists of 13 residues. V gave up 10 bases and J gave up 6 bases; unmatched junction bases: 12.